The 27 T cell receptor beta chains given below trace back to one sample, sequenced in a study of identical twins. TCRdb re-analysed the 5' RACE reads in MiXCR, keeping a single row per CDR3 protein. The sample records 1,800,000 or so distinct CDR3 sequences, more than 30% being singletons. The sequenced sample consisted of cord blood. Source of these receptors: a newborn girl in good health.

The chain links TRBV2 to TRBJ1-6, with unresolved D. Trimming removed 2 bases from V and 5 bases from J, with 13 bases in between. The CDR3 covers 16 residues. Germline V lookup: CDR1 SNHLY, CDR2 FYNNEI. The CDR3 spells CASSEFGLRDNSPLHF. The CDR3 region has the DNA TGTGCCAGCAGTGAATTCGGGCTTAGGGATAATTCACCCCTCCACTTT. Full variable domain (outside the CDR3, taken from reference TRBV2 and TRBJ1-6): EPEVTQTPSHQVTQMGQEVILRCVPISNHLYFYWYRQILGQKVEFLVSFYNNEISEKSEIFDDQFSVERPDGSNFTLKIRSTKLEDSAMYFCASSEFGLRDNSPLHFGNGTRLTVT.

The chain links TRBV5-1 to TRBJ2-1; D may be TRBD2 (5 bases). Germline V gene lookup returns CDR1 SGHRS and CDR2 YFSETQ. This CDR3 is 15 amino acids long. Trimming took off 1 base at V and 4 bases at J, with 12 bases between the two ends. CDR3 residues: CASSLSEGRYNEQFF. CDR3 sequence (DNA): TGCGCCAGCAGCTTGTCTGAGGGTCGGTACAATGAGCAGTTCTTC.

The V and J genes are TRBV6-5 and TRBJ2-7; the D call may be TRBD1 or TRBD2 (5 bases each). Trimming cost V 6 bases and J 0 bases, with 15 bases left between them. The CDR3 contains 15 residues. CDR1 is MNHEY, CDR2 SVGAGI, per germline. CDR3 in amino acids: CASSKGRSSSYEQYF. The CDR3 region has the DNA TGTGCCAGCAGCAAGGGACGGTCAAGCTCCTACGAGCAGTACTTC.

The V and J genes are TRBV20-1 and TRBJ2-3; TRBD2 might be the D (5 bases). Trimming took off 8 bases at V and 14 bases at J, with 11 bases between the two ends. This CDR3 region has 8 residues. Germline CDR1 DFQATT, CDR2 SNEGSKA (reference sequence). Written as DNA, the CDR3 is TGCAGTCTACTAGGCCCGTATTTT. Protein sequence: CSLLGPYF.

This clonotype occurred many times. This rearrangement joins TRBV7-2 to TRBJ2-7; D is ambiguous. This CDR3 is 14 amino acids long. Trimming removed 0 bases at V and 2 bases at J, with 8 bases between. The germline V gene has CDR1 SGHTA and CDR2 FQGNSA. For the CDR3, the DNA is TGTGCCAGCAGCTTAGCGCCAGGAACCTACGAGCAGTACTTC. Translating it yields CASSLAPGTYEQYF.

The CDR3 sequence is CSSSSGAKQETQYF. In DNA, the CDR3 is TGCAGTTCCTCTAGCGGGGCGAAACAAGAGACCCAGTACTTC. The chain is built from TRBV20-1 and TRBJ2-5; the match to TRBD2 covers 9 bases. Germline V gene lookup returns CDR1 DFQATT and CDR2 SNEGSKA (reference sequence). This CDR3 spans 14 amino acids. The V segment lost 8 bases and the J segment 2 bases; nucleotides outside the gene matches: 9.

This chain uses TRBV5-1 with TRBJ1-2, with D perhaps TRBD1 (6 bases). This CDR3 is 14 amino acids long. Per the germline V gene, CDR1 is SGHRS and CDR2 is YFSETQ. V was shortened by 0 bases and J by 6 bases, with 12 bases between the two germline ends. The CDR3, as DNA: TGCGCCAGCAGCTTGGGGCAGGGACACGATGGCTACACCTTC. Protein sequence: CASSLGQGHDGYTF.

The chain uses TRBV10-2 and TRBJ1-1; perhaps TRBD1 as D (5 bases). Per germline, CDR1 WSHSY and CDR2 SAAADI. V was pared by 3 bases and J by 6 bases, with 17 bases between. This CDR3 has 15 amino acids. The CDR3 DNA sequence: TGCGCCAGCAGTGACTTGGCAGGGCGGCCCTCTGAAGCTTTCTTT. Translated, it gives CASSDLAGRPSEAFF.

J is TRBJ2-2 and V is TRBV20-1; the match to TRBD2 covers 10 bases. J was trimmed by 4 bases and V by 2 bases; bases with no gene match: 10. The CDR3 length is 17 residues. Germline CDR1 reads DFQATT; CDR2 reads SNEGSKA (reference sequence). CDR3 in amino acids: CSARPSGGLRGTGELFF. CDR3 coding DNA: TGCAGTGCTAGACCTAGCGGGGGTCTCCGGGGCACCGGGGAGCTGTTTTTT.

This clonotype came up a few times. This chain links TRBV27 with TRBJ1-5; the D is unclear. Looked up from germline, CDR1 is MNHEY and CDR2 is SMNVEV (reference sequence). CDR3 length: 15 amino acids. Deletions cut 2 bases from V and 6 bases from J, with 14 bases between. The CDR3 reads CASSLEPPIFQPQHF. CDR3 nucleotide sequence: TGTGCCAGCAGTTTAGAACCCCCAATTTTTCAGCCCCAGCATTTT.

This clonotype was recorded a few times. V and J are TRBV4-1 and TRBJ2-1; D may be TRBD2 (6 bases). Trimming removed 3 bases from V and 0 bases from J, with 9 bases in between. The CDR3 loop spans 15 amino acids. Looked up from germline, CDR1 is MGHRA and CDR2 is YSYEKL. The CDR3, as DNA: TGCGCCAGCAGCCAGGGACTGTACTCCTACAATGAGCAGTTCTTC. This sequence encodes CASSQGLYSYNEQFF.

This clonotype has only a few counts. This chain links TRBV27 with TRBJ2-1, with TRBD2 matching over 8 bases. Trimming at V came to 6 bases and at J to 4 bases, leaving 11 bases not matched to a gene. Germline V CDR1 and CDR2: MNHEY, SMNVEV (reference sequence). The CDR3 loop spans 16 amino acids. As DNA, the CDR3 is TGTGCCAGCAGATCGGGGAGTAGCGGGGTTTACAATGAGCAGTTCTTC. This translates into CASRSGSSGVYNEQFF.

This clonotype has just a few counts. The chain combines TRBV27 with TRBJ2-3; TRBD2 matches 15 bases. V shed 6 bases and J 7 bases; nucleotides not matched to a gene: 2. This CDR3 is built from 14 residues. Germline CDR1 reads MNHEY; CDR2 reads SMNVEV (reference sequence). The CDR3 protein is CASRGTSGRNTQYF. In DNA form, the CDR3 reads TGTGCCAGCAGAGGGACTAGCGGGAGGAATACGCAGTATTTT.

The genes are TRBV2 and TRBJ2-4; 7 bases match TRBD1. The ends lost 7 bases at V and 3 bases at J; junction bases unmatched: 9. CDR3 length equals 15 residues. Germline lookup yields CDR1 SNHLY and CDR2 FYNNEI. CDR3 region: CASTPNRTGKNIQYF. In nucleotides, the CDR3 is TGTGCCAGCACCCCGAACCGGACAGGCAAAAACATTCAGTACTTC. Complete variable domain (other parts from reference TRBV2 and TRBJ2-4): EPEVTQTPSHQVTQMGQEVILRCVPISNHLYFYWYRQILGQKVEFLVSFYNNEISEKSEIFDDQFSVERPDGSNFTLKIRSTKLEDSAMYFCASTPNRTGKNIQYFGAGTRLSVL.

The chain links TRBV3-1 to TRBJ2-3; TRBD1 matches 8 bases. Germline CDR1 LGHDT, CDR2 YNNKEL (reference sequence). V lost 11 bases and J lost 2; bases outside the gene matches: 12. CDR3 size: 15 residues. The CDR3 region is CASRGRQGLTDTQYF. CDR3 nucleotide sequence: TGTGCCTCCAGGGGCCGACAGGGGCTCACAGATACGCAGTATTTT.

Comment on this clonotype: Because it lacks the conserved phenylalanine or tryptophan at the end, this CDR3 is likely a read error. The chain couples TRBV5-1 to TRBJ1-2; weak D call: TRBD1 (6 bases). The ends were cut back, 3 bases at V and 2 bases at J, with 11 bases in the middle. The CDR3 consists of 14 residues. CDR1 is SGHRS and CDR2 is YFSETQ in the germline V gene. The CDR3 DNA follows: TGCGCCAGCAGCTCTTTAACAGGGAACTATGGCTACACCTTA. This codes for CASSSLTGNYGYTL.

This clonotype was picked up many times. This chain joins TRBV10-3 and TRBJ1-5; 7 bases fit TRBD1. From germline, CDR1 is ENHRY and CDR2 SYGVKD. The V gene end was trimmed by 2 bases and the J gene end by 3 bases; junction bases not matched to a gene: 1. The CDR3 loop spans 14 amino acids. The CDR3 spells CAISEGQDNQPQHF. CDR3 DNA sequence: TGTGCCATCAGTGAGGGACAGGACAATCAGCCCCAGCATTTT.

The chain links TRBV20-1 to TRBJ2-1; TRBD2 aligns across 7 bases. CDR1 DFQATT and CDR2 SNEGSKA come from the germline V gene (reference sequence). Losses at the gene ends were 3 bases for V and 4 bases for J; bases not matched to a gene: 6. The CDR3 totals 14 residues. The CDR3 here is CSASRGEAYNEQFF. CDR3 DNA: TGCAGTGCTAGTCGGGGGGAAGCATACAATGAGCAGTTCTTC.

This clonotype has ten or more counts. DNA of the CDR3: TGTGCCAGCAGTACCCTAGCGGGCCTCTGGGATGAGCAGTTCTTC. Encoded protein: CASSTLAGLWDEQFF. V usage is TRBV6-5 and J usage is TRBJ2-1, with TRBD2 matching 8 bases. CDR1 MNHEY and CDR2 SVGAGI come from the germline V gene. J was trimmed by 8 bases and V by 5 bases; bases with no gene match: 11. The CDR3 spans 15 residues.

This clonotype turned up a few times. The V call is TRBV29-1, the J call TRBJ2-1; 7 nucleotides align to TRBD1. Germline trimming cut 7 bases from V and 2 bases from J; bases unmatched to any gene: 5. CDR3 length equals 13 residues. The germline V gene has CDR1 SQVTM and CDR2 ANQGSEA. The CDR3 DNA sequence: TGCAGCGCCCGGACAGGCACCTACAATGAGCAGTTCTTC. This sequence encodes CSARTGTYNEQFF.

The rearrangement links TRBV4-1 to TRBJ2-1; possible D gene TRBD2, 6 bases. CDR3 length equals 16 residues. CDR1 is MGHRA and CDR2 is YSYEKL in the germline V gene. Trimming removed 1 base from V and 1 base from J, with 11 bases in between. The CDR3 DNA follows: TGCGCCAGCAGCCAAGTTCGGGGGAGGTCCTACAATGAGCAGTTCTTC. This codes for CASSQVRGRSYNEQFF.

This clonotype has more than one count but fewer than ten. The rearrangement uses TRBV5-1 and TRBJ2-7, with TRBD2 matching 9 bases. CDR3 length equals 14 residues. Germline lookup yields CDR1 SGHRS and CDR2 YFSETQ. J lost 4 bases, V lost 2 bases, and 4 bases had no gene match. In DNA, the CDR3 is TGCGCCAGCAGCTTTAGCGGGAGTGTATACGAGCAGTACTTC. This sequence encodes CASSFSGSVYEQYF.

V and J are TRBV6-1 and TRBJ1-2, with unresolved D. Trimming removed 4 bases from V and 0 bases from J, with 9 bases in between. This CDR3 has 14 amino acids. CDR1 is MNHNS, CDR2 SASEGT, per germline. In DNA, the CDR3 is TGTGCCAGCAGTGTCTCAGTAGCTAACTATGGCTACACCTTC. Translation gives CASSVSVANYGYTF.

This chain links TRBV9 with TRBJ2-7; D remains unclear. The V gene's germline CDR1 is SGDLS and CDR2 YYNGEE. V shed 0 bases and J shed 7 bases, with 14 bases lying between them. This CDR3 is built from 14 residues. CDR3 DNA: TGTGCCAGCAGCGTAGAAGGTATCTACAATGAGCAGTACTTC. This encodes CASSVEGIYNEQYF.

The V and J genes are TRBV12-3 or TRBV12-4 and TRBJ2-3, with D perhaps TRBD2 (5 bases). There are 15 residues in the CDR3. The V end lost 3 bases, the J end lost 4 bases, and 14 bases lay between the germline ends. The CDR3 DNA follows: TGTGCCAGCAGTTTTTGGCGGGTGGTGGCAGATACGCAGTATTTT. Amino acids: CASSFWRVVADTQYF.

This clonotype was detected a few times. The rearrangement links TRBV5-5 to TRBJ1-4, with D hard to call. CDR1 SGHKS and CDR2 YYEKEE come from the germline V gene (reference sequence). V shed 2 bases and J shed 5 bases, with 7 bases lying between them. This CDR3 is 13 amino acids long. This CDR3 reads CASSFFPNEKLFF. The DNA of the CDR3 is TGTGCCAGCAGCTTCTTCCCCAATGAAAAACTGTTTTTT.

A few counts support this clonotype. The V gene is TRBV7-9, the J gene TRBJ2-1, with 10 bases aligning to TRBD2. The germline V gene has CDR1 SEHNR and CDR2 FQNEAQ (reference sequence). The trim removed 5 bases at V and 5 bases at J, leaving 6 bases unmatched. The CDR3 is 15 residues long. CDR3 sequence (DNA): TGTGCCAGCAGCGAACTAGCGGGGCGCAACAATGAGCAGTTCTTC. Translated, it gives CASSELAGRNNEQFF. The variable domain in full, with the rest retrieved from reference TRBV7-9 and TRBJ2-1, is DTGVSQNPRHKITKRGQNVTFRCDPISEHNRLYWYRQTLGQGPEFLTYFQNEAQLEKSRLLSDRFSAERPKGSFSTLEIQRTEQGDSAMYLCASSELAGRNNEQFFGPGTRLTVL.